This T cell receptor beta chain was recovered during a study of cytomegalovirus exposure and HLA in healthy donors. On the study more broadly: Across 300 to 400 genotyped donors, around 80% landed in the Caucasian-associated ancestry cluster.

Primers included in the PCR were 60 Vbeta and 13 Jbeta primers. Clones were read by immunoSEQ multiplex PCR, and TCRdb kept only the in-frame ones, dropping some. In the table there are about 180,000 clones, around 78% of which are singletons. On this clone itself: Its antigen is not known.

General study findings and limits: The study assumed roughly uniform donor sequencing depth for presence/absence analyses. One variant, a missense change in DCLRE1C, was linked in a later analysis to TCR beta V- and J-gene trimming.

Material for sequencing was PBMCs. The receptor was derived from a man aged 18 to 30 in good health and CMV-seronegative.

CDR3 sequence (DNA): TGTGCCAGCAGCTTGACTAGCGGGACACAAGAGACCCAGTACTTC. It specifies CASSLTSGTQETQYF. The chain recombines TRBV11-2 with TRBJ2-5, with TRBD2 identical over 11 bases. This CDR3 comprises 15 residues. The V segment lost 3 bases and the J segment 2 bases; nucleotides outside the gene matches: 2. CDR1 and CDR2 (germline): SGHAT, FQNNGV.